This is a list of T cell receptor beta chains from one sample in a study of OX40 agonist ivuxolimab in advanced cancers. Generated by immunoSEQ multiplex PCR, the TCRdb table keeps only in-frame clones and is missing some. The sample carries 50,000 to 65,000 clones, over 75% recorded once. The sample was CD4+ or CD8+ T cells sorted from blood, taken in a trial of the OX40 agonist ivuxolimab. The receptors were sampled from an adult with an advanced solid tumor such as melanoma, head and neck, liver or kidney cancer. The CDR3 runs from the conserved cysteine through the conserved F or W. A D gene is named only where the DNA matches it firmly. Part of the rows lack a size; the others show once, few, many or a class for expanded clones.

TRBV19	.	TRBJ1-2	.	TGTGCCAGTAGTAGAACAGGGTGGTATGGCTACACCTTC	CASSRTGWYGYTF
TRBV23-1	.	TRBJ1-4	once	TGCGCCAGCAGTTTCAATAGGACAGAAAAACTGTTTTTT	CASSFNRTEKLFF
TRBV5-1	.	TRBJ2-3	.	TGCGCCAGCAGCTTGGGTGCTTCCTCAGGGACAGATACGCAGTATTTT	CASSLGASSGTDTQYF
TRBV7-3	.	TRBJ2-7	.	TGTGCCAGCAGCATTGGACTGCCTTGCGAGCAGTACTTC	CASSIGLPCEQYF
TRBV6-6	.	TRBJ1-1	.	TGTGCCAGCAGTTACTTCGAGGGCACTGAAGCTTTCTTT	CASSYFEGTEAFF
TRBV5-1	TRBD1	TRBJ2-1	.	TGCGCCAGCAGCTCGACAGGGGACTCCTACAATGAGCAGTTCTTC	CASSSTGDSYNEQFF
TRBV6-6	.	TRBJ1-3	few	TGTGCCAGCAGGGCAGGGCAAACTGGAAACACCATATATTTT	CASRAGQTGNTIYF
TRBV7-9	.	TRBJ2-3	.	TGTGCCAGCAGTGGCGGAGCTCCAGGCACAGATACGCAGTATTTT	CASSGGAPGTDTQYF
TRBV5-8	TRBD1	TRBJ1-5	few	TGTGCCAGCAGCGTCGGGACAGGCCGTCGTCAGCCCCAGCATTTT	CASSVGTGRRQPQHF
TRBV18	TRBD1	TRBJ2-3	.	TGTGCCAGCTCACCACTGGGACAGGAGACAGATACGCAGTATTTT	CASSPLGQETDTQYF
TRBV5-1	TRBD2	TRBJ2-1	.	TGCGCCAGCAGCTTGGGACTAGCGGTGACCAATGAGCAGTTCTTC	CASSLGLAVTNEQFF
TRBV21-1	.	TRBJ1-1	.	TGTGCCAGCAACTATGCGACGGGGAACACTGAAGCTTTCTTT	CASNYATGNTEAFF
TRBV7-8	.	TRBJ1-1	.	TGTGCCAGCAGCACAGACCCGTCGGGCACTGAAGCTTTCTTT	CASSTDPSGTEAFF
TRBV2	.	TRBJ2-3	.	TGTGCCAGCAGTGTGCCCCCAGATACGCAGTATTTT	CASSVPPDTQYF
TRBV19	TRBD2	TRBJ2-2	.	TGTGCCAGTTCACTAGCGGGGTATAACACCGGGGAGCTGTTTTTT	CASSLAGYNTGELFF
TRBV7-2	.	TRBJ1-3	.	TGTGCCAGCAGCTTAAGGGGACACGGAGACACCATATATTTT	CASSLRGHGDTIYF
TRBV6-1	TRBD1	TRBJ1-6	.	TGTGCCAGCAGTGTCCGGGACAGGGGAAATAATTCACCCCTCCACTTT	CASSVRDRGNNSPLHF
TRBV6-5	.	TRBJ1-1	.	TGTGCCAGCAGTGTCACTGAAGCTTTCTTT	CASSVTEAFF
TRBV6-1	TRBD2	TRBJ2-1	.	TGTGCCAGCAGTGGTCTAGCGGGGGCCGAGCAGTTCTTC	CASSGLAGAEQFF
TRBV5-4	.	TRBJ1-5	.	TGTGCCAGCAGCTTGGGACCGGGACGGAATCAGCCCCAGCATTTT	CASSLGPGRNQPQHF
TRBV5-1	TRBD1	TRBJ2-7	few	TGCGCCAGCAGCCTAAAGGACAGGGCGGGCTACGAGCAGTACTTC	CASSLKDRAGYEQYF
TRBV5-1	.	TRBJ2-1	.	TGCGCCAGCAGCTTGGGGGGATCCTACAATGAGCAGTTCTTC	CASSLGGSYNEQFF
TRBV5-1	.	TRBJ1-5	.	TGCGCCAGCAGCTTGGGAGGTGGCAATCAGCCCCAGCATTTT	CASSLGGGNQPQHF
TRBV9	TRBD1	TRBJ2-2	.	TGTGCCAGCAGCGTGGGACAGGGGGAGAACACCGGGGAGCTGTTTTTT	CASSVGQGENTGELFF
TRBV7-2	TRBD1	TRBJ1-5	once	TGTGCCAGCAGCTTAGCGGCAGGGGGAAATCAGCCCCAGCATTTT	CASSLAAGGNQPQHF
TRBV29-1	.	TRBJ1-1	.	TGCAGCGTTGAAGCCCACTGGACTGAAGCTTTCTTT	CSVEAHWTEAFF
TRBV11-2	TRBD2	TRBJ2-1	.	TGTGCCAGCAGCGCCGAGCGACTAGCGGGAGCCTCGCAGTTCTTC	CASSAERLAGASQFF
TRBV9	.	TRBJ2-1	.	TGTGCCAGCAGCGTAGGATTTCTTGGGGGGAGTTACAATGAGCAGTTCTTC	CASSVGFLGGSYNEQFF
TRBV11-3	TRBD2	TRBJ2-1	.	TGTGCCAGCAGCTTAGGGTTAAGCGGGGGGCCGTACAATGAGCAGTTCTTC	CASSLGLSGGPYNEQFF
TRBV5-1	.	TRBJ2-1	.	TGCGCCAGCGCCGGGTCAATTGACGATGAGCAGTTCTTC	CASAGSIDDEQFF
TRBV10-1	TRBD1	TRBJ2-1	.	TGCGCCAGGAGGGGACAGGGGGATGAGCAGTTCTTC	CARRGQGDEQFF
TRBV15	TRBD2	TRBJ2-3	.	TGTGCCACCAGCGGGGGACTATACACAGATACGCAGTATTTT	CATSGGLYTDTQYF
TRBV30	.	TRBJ2-2	.	TGTGCCTGGAGTAGGTTAAGGACCGGGGAGCTGTTTTTT	CAWSRLRTGELFF
TRBV27	.	TRBJ2-2	.	TGTGCCAGCAGTAACTACAGGGCCACCGGGGAGCTGTTTTTT	CASSNYRATGELFF
TRBV7-8	.	TRBJ1-2	.	TGTGCCAGCAGCTTAGATTTACACAGCAATCTCTATGGCTACACCTTC	CASSLDLHSNLYGYTF
TRBV19	TRBD1	TRBJ1-6	.	TGTGCCAGTAGGCCCGAGACAGGGACGAATTCACCCCTCCACTTT	CASRPETGTNSPLHF
TRBV4-1	TRBD2	TRBJ2-1	.	TGCGCCAGCAGCCAAGATCAAGCGGGGGGATACAATGAGCAGTTCTTC	CASSQDQAGGYNEQFF
TRBV5-4	.	TRBJ2-5	.	TGTGCCAGCAGCTCCGGGGGAAGGGAGACCCAGTACTTC	CASSSGGRETQYF
TRBV27	TRBD1	TRBJ1-5	few	TGTGCCAGCAGTTTAACGGGACAGGGGAATAGGCGCAATCAGCCCCAGCATTTT	CASSLTGQGNRRNQPQHF
TRBV29-1	.	TRBJ1-2	.	TGCAGCGTTGAACCCCCAGGGGCCCCCTATGGCTACACCTTC	CSVEPPGAPYGYTF
TRBV29-1	.	TRBJ2-6	.	TGCAGCGTGCCCGGGCAGTCTGGGGCCAACGTCCTGACTTTC	CSVPGQSGANVLTF
TRBV5-1	TRBD1	TRBJ2-6	.	TGCGCCAGCAGCTTGGAACGGGACAGGGGTGCCCTCTCTGGGGCCAACGTCCTGACTTTC	CASSLERDRGALSGANVLTF
TRBV7-9	.	TRBJ2-1	few	TGTGCCAGCAGCTTAGGACCCTTCGGTGAGCAGTTCTTC	CASSLGPFGEQFF
TRBV4-3	TRBD2	TRBJ2-4	.	TGCGCCAGCAGTCCAGAACATATGGGAACTAGCGGGTCTCTTATGGTCAAAAACATTCAGTACTTC	CASSPEHMGTSGSLMVKNIQYF
TRBV30	.	TRBJ2-3	.	TGTGCCTGGAGTGTACAGTTGGGAGATACGCAGTATTTT	CAWSVQLGDTQYF
TRBV9	TRBD2	TRBJ2-1	.	TGTGCCAGCAGCGTAGGAGGCTACGGCGGGGGGGCCAATGAGCAGTTCTTC	CASSVGGYGGGANEQFF
TRBV10-3	.	TRBJ2-3	.	TGTGCCATCGAGGCGGGAGATACGCAGTATTTT	CAIEAGDTQYF
TRBV10-2	TRBD2	TRBJ2-3	.	TGCGCAGCGGGGACGGGAGATACGCAGTATTTT	CAAGTGDTQYF
TRBV5-8	.	TRBJ2-3	.	TGTGCCAGCAGCTCCCCGATCGCCCTAATCGGCACAGATACGCAGTATTTT	CASSSPIALIGTDTQYF
TRBV29-1	.	TRBJ1-2	.	TGCAGCGTTGAAAGTCTAGACCGTACTAACTATGGCTACACCTTC	CSVESLDRTNYGYTF
TRBV30	.	TRBJ1-5	once	TGTGCCTGGAGTGTACGGGGCAGCAGCAATCAGCCCCAGCATTTT	CAWSVRGSSNQPQHF
TRBV5-4	TRBD1	TRBJ1-4	.	TGTGCCAGCAGCACGGACAGGGGTGGTGAAAAACTGTTTTTT	CASSTDRGGEKLFF
TRBV7-6	TRBD2	TRBJ2-3	few	TGTGCCAGCAGCTTATCCGGGACTAACACAGATACGCAGTATTTT	CASSLSGTNTDTQYF
TRBV5-4	TRBD1	TRBJ2-3	.	TGTGCCAGCAGCTTAAAGGGACAGGGAAAATTTGGTACGCAGTATTTT	CASSLKGQGKFGTQYF
TRBV5-4	TRBD2	TRBJ2-3	.	TGTGCCAGCAGTTATAGCGGGGGGGCGGGAGATACGCAGTATTTT	CASSYSGGAGDTQYF
TRBV30	.	TRBJ1-1	few	TGTGCCTGGAGTTACGGAGGACAGCGGAACACTGAAGCTTTCTTT	CAWSYGGQRNTEAFF
TRBV19	TRBD1	TRBJ1-2	.	TGTGCCAGTAGAAAAACCCGGGACAGGGGGCATGCTGGCTACACCTTC	CASRKTRDRGHAGYTF
TRBV6-4	TRBD1	TRBJ2-2	.	TGTGCCAGCAGCGGACAGGGGGGGACCGGGGAGCTGTTTTTT	CASSGQGGTGELFF
TRBV12-5	.	TRBJ1-1	.	TGTGCTAGTGGTTTGGGGACCGGGTGGAGAGCTTTCTTT	CASGLGTGWRAFF